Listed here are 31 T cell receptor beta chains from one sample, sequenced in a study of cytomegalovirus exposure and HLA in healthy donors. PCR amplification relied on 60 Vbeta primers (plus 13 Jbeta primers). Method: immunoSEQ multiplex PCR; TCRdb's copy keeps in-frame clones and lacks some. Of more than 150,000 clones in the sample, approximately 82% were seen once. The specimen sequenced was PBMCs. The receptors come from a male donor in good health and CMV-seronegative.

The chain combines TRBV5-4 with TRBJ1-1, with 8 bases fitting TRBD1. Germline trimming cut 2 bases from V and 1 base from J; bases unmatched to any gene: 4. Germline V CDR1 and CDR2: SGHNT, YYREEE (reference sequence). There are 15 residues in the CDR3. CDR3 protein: CASSFGQGENTEAFF. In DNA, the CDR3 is TGTGCCAGCAGCTTTGGACAGGGCGAGAACACTGAAGCTTTCTTT.

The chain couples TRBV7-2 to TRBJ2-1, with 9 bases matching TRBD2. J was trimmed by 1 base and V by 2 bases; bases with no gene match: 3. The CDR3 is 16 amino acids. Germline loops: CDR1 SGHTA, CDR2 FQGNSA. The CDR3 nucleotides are TGTGCCAGCAGCTTAAGGGCGGGGGGGTCCTACAATGAGCAGTTCTTC. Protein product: CASSLRAGGSYNEQFF. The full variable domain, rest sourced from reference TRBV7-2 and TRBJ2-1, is GAGVSQSPSNKVTEKGKDVELRCDPISGHTALYWYRQSLGQGLEFLIYFQGNSAPDKSGLPSDRFSAERTGGSVSTLTIQRTQQEDSAVYLCASSLRAGGSYNEQFFGPGTRLTVL.

This CDR3 is CASSSRERGYNSPLHF. The CDR3, as DNA: TGTGCCAGCAGCAGTCGGGAGAGGGGCTATAATTCACCCCTCCACTTT. This sequence joins TRBV21-1 and TRBJ1-6. TRBV21-1 is a pseudogene segment. This CDR3 contains 16 residues.

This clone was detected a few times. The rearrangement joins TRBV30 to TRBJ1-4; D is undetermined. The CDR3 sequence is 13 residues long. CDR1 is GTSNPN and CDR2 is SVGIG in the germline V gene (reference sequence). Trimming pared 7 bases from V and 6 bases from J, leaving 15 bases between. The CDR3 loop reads CASDSEPDEKLFF. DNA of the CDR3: TGTGCCTCGGACTCCGAACCGGATGAAAAACTGTTTTTT. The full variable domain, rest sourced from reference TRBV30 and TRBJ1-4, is SQTIHQWPATLVQPVGSPLSLECTVEGTSNPNLYWYRQAAGRGLQLLFYSVGIGQISSEVPQNLSASRPQDRQFILSSKKLLLSDSGFYLCASDSEPDEKLFFGSGTQLSVL.

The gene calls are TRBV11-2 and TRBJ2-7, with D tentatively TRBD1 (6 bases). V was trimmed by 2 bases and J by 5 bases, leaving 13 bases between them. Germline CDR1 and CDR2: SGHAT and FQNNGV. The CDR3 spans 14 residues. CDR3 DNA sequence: TGTGCCAGCAGCTTAAACCGGCAGGGGAACGAGCAGTACTTC. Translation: CASSLNRQGNEQYF.

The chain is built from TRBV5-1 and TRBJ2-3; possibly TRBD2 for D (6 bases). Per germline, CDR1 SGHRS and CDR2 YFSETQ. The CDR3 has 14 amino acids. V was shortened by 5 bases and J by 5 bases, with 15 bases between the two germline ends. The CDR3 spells CASRSALGGDTQYF. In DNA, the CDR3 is TGCGCCAGCAGGTCGGCGCTCGGGGGAGATACGCAGTATTTT.

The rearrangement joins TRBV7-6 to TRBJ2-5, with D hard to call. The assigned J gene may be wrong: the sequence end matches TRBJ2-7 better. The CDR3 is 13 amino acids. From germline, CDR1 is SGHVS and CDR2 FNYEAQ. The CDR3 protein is CASSYGGSYEQYF. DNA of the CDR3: TGTGCCAGCAGCTATGGCGGCTCCTACGAGCAGTACTTC.

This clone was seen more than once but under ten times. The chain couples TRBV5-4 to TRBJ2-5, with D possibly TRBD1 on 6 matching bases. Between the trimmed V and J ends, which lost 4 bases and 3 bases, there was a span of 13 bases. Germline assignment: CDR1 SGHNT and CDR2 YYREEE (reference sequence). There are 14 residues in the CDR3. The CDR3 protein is CASSPRTVEETQYF. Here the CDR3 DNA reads TGTGCCAGCAGCCCCAGGACAGTTGAAGAGACCCAGTACTTC.

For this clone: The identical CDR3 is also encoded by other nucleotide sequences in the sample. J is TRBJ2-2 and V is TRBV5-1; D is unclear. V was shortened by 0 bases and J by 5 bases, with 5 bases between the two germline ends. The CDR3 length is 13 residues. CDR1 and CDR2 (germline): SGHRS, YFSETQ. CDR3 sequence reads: CASSLDRTGELFF. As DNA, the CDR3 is TGCGCCAGCAGCTTGGATCGGACCGGGGAGCTGTTTTTT.

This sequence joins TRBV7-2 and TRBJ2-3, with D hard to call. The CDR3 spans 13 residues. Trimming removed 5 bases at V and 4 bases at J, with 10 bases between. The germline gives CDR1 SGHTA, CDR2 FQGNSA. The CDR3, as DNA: TGTGCCAGCAGCGAGTTTCAGGCAGATACGCAGTATTTT. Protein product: CASSEFQADTQYF.

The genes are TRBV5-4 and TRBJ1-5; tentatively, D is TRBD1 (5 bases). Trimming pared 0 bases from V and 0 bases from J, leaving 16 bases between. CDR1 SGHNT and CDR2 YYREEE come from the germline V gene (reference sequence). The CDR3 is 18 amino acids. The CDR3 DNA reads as TGTGCCAGCAGCTTGGGGGGTGGGGCAGGGCATAGCAATCAGCCCCAGCATTTT. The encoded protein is CASSLGGGAGHSNQPQHF.

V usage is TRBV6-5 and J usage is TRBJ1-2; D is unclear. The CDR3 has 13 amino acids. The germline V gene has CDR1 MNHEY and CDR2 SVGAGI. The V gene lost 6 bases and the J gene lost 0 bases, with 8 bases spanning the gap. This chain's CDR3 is CASSPGSNYGYTF. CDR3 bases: TGTGCCAGCAGCCCCGGGTCTAACTATGGCTACACCTTC.

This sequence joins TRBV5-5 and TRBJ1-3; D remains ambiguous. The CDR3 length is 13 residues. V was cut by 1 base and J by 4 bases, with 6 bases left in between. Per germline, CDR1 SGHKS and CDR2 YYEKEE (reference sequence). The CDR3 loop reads CASSLPMGNTIYF. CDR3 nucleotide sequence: TGTGCCAGCAGCTTGCCAATGGGAAACACCATATATTTT. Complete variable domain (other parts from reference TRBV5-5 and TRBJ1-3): DAGVTQSPTHLIKTRGQQVTLRCSPISGHKSVSWYQQVLGQGPQFIFQYYEKEERGRGNFPDRFSARQFPNYSSELNVNALLLGDSALYLCASSLPMGNTIYFGEGSWLTVV.

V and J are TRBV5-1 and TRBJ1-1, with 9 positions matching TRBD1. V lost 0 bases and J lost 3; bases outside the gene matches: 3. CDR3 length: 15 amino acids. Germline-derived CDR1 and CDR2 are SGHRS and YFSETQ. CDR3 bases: TGCGCCAGCAGCTTGGGGGGACAGGGTGACACTGAAGCTTTCTTT. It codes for CASSLGGQGDTEAFF.

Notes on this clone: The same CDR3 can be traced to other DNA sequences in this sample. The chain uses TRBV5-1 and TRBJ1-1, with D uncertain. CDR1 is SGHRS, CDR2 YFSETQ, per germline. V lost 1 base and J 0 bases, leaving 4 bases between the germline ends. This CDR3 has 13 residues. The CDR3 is CASSLQLNTEAFF. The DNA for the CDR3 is TGCGCCAGCAGCTTGCAGTTGAACACTGAAGCTTTCTTT.

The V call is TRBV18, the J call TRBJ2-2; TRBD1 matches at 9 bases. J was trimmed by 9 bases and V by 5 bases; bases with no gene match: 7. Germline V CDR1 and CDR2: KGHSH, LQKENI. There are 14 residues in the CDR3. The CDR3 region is CASSARDRERELFF. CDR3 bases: TGTGCCAGCTCAGCAAGGGACAGGGAGAGGGAGCTGTTTTTT. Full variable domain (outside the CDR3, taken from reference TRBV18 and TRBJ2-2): NAGVMQNPRHLVRRRGQEARLRCSPMKGHSHVYWYRQLPEEGLKFMVYLQKENIIDESGMPKERFSAEFPKEGPSILRIQQVVRGDSAAYFCASSARDRERELFFGEGSRLTVL.

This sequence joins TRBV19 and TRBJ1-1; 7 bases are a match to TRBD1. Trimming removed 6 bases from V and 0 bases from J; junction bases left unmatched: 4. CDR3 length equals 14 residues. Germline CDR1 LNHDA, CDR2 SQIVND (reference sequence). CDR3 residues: CASRWDSMNTEAFF. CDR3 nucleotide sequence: TGTGCCAGTAGATGGGACAGCATGAACACTGAAGCTTTCTTT. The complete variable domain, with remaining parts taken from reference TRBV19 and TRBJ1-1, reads DGGITQSPKYLFRKEGQNVTLSCEQNLNHDAMYWYRQDPGQGLRLIYYSQIVNDFQKGDIAEGYSVSREKKESFPLTVTSAQKNPTAFYLCASRWDSMNTEAFFGQGTRLTVV.

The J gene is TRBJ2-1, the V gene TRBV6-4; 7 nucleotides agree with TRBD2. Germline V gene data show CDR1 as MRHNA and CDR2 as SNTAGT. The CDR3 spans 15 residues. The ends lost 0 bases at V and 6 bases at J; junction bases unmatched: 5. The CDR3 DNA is TGTGCCAGCAGTGACTCGGGGACTACTCGCAATGAGCAGTTCTTC. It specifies CASSDSGTTRNEQFF.

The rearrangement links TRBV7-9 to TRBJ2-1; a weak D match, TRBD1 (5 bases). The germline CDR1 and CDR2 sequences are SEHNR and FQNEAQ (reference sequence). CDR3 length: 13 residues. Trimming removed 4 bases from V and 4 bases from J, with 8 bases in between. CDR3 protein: CASSSAGYNEQFF. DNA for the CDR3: TGTGCCAGCAGCTCGGCAGGGTACAATGAGCAGTTCTTC.

The CDR3 DNA follows: TGTGCCATCAGTGAATACAGTCTTACCGGGGAGCTGTTTTTT. Residues: CAISEYSLTGELFF. The chain links TRBV10-3 to TRBJ2-2; D call uncertain. The CDR3 contains 14 residues. The germline V and J ends were trimmed by 3 bases and 5 bases, with 10 bases remaining between them. CDR1 is ENHRY and CDR2 is SYGVKD in the germline V gene.

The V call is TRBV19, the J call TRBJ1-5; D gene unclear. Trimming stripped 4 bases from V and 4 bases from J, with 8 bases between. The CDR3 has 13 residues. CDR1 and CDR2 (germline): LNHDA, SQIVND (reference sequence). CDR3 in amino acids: CASSSTVNQPQHF. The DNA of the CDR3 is TGTGCCAGTAGTAGCACGGTAAATCAGCCCCAGCATTTT.

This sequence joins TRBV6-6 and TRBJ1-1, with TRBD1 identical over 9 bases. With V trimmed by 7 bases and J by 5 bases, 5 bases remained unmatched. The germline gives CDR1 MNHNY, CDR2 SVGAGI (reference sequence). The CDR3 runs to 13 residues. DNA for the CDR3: TGTGCCAGCAACCGACAGGGGGAAACTGAAGCTTTCTTT. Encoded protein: CASNRQGETEAFF.

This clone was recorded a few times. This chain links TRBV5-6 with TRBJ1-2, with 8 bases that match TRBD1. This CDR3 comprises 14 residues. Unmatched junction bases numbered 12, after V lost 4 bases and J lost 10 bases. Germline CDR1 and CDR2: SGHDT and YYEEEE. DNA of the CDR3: TGTGCCAGCAGCCGGGACAGGAGGCCTGGAGTCTACACCTTC. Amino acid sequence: CASSRDRRPGVYTF.

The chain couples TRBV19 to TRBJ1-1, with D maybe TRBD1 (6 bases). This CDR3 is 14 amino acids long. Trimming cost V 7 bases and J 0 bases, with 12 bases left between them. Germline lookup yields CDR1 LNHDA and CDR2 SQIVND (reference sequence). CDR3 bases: TGTGCCAGTACTGTGGACAGACTGAACACTGAAGCTTTCTTT. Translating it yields CASTVDRLNTEAFF.

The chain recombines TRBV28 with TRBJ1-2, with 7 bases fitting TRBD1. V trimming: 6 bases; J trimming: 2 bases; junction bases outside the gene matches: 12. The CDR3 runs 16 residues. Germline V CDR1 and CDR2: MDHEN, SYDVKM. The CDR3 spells CASSRFPGQLNYGYTF. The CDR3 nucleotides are TGTGCCAGCAGCCGATTTCCGGGACAGTTAAACTATGGCTACACCTTC.

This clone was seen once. CDR3 bases: TGTGCCAGCAGCCTCGGGGGGGGGCAGGGACGTTGGTCACCCCTCCACTTT. Amino acids: CASSLGGGQGRWSPLHF. The chain employs TRBV11-2 and TRBJ1-6; possible D gene TRBD1, 6 bases. The V end was cut by 5 bases, the J end by 10 bases, with 24 bases between. The CDR3 is made up of 17 amino acids. Per the germline V gene, CDR1 is SGHAT and CDR2 is FQNNGV.

The CDR3 DNA is TGTGCCAGCAGCTCCGGGACACTATATAATTCACCCCTCCACTTT. It yields the protein CASSSGTLYNSPLHF. The rearrangement joins TRBV7-9 to TRBJ1-6; the D gene is possibly TRBD1 (6 bases). The CDR3 is 15 amino acids. Germline CDR1 SEHNR, CDR2 FQNEAQ (reference sequence). V lost 4 bases, J lost 4 bases, and 11 bases lay in between. The full variable domain, rest sourced from reference TRBV7-9 and TRBJ1-6, is DTGVSQNPRHKITKRGQNVTFRCDPISEHNRLYWYRQTLGQGPEFLTYFQNEAQLEKSRLLSDRFSAERPKGSFSTLEIQRTEQGDSAMYLCASSSGTLYNSPLHFGNGTRLTVT.

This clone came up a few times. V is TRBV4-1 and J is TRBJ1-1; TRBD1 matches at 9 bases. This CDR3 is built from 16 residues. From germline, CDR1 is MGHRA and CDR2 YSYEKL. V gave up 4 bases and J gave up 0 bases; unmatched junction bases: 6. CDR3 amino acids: CASSRGQGEVNTEAFF. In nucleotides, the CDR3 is TGCGCCAGCAGCCGGGGACAGGGTGAGGTGAACACTGAAGCTTTCTTT.

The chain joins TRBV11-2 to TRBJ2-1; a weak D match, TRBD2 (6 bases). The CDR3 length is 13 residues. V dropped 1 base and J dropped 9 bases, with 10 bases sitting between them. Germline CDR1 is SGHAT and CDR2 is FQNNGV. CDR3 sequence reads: CASSLGGLLEQFF. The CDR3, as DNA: TGTGCCAGCAGCTTAGGGGGACTTCTTGAGCAGTTCTTC. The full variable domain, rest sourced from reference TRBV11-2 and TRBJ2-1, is EAGVAQSPRYKIIEKRQSVAFWCNPISGHATLYWYQQILGQGPKLLIQFQNNGVVDDSQLPKDRFSAERLKGVDSTLKIQPAKLEDSAVYLCASSLGGLLEQFFGPGTRLTVL.

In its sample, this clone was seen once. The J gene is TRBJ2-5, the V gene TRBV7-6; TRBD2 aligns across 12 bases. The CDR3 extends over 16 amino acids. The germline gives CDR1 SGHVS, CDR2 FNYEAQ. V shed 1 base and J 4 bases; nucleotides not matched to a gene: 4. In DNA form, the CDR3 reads TGTGCCAGCAGCTTAGTCCCACTAGCGGGAGGAGAGACCCAGTACTTC. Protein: CASSLVPLAGGETQYF.

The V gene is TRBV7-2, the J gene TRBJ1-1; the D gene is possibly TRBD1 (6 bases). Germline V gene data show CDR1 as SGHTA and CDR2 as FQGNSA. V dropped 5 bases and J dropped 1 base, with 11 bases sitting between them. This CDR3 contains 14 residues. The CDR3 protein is CASSPGQTNTEAFF. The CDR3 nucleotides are TGTGCCAGCAGCCCAGGACAGACGAACACTGAAGCTTTCTTT.